Sequencing of this T cell receptor beta chain was carried out in a study of blood T cell repertoires in COVID-19. For the study at large: In each case, the material was cDNA or gDNA derived from T cells, B-cell-depleted T cells, or PBMCs.

This CDR3 has 16 amino acids. Trimming pared 5 bases from V and 3 bases from J, leaving 20 bases between. CDR1 is SEHNR, CDR2 FQNEAQ, per germline (reference sequence). Authors' methods: It was from reference gene primer amplification that nucleated cell counts were estimated. Clones were read by immunoSEQ multiplex PCR, and TCRdb kept only the in-frame ones, dropping some. That table furnishes V, J and clone size, whereas the DNA furnished D and trimming. The sample has some 320,000 clones, roughly 88% seen once. The rearrangement joins TRBV7-9 to TRBJ2-7, with D possibly TRBD1 on 6 matching bases. The sequenced material came from peripheral blood. This TCR was sampled from a woman aged 30 to 39 who had recovered from COVID-19. The CDR3 DNA follows: TGTGCCAGCAGCGACCACAGGGCCCAGACCCTCTACGAGCAGTACTTC. It encodes CASSDHRAQTLYEQYF.